This paragraph covers one T cell receptor beta chain sequence. Every one of the donors was a Caucasian adult that lived in Nashville, Tennessee. The data stem from a study of shared clonotypes between healthy human individuals. The data were produced by immunoSEQ multiplex PCR, yet TCRdb's version contains in-frame clones alone and is incomplete. The sample shows around 510,000 clones, roughly 95% of them seen only once. The CDR3 length is 17 residues. The germline V gene encodes CDR1 SGHRS and CDR2 YFSETQ. V lost 0 bases and J lost 0; bases outside the gene matches: 6. Sequenced sample: naive CD4+ T cells sorted from blood. Subset noted: CD45RA+ positively selected. The clonotype was recovered from a woman under 40 in good health. The gene calls are TRBV5-1 and TRBJ2-1; TRBD2 matches at 7 bases. In nucleotides, the CDR3 is TGCGCCAGCAGCTTGGCTAGCGGTTCGAGCTCCTACAATGAGCAGTTCTTC. Its translation: CASSLASGSSSYNEQFF.